These T cell receptor beta chains were read from a single sample in a study of CD8 T cells in Susac syndrome. TCRdb passed the immunoSEQ multiplex PCR reads through MiXCR, listing each CDR3 protein once. The repertoire holds 150,000 to 200,000 distinct CDR3 sequences, with approximately 93% as singletons. Sequencing was carried out using CD4+ T cells from PBMCs. The receptors come from a human donor with multiple sclerosis. The CDR3 runs from the conserved cysteine through the conserved F or W. D genes are given only for firm matches. Part of the rows lack a size; the others show once, few, many or a class for expanded clones.

cdr3_length d_call clone_size j_call v_call cdr3_aa cdr3_nt
14 - - TRBJ1-4 TRBV28 CASSLVGGNEKLFF TGTGCCAGCAGTTTAGTCGGGGGTAATGAAAAACTGTTTTTT
14 - - TRBJ1-2 TRBV2 CASRITREARGYTF TGTGCCAGCAGGATCACCCGGGAGGCGCGGGGCTACACCTTC
13 - once TRBJ1-2 TRBV6-2/TRBV6-3 CASSYTHRAGYTF TGTGCCAGCAGTTACACCCACAGGGCTGGCTACACCTTC
14 TRBD1 - TRBJ2-7 TRBV28 CASSWSGTAYEQYF TGTGCCAGCAGTTGGTCCGGGACAGCCTACGAGCAGTACTTC
11 - - TRBJ2-3 TRBV29-1 CSVAFTDTQYF TGCAGCGTTGCGTTCACAGATACGCAGTATTTT
15 TRBD2 once TRBJ2-1 TRBV7-2 CASSPHRLAGNEQFF TGTGCCAGCAGCCCCCATCGACTAGCGGGGAATGAGCAGTTCTTC
15 - - TRBJ1-3 TRBV5-1 CASSSGLSSENTIYF TGCGCCAGCAGCTCGGGACTCAGCTCTGAAAACACCATATATTTT
15 - - TRBJ1-5 TRBV12-3/TRBV12-4 CASSPVGQGDQPQHF TGTGCCAGCAGTCCAGTGGGGCAGGGTGATCAGCCCCAGCATTTT
16 TRBD2 - TRBJ2-1 TRBV20-1 CSARARTSGNYNEQFF TGCAGTGCTAGAGCCCGGACTAGCGGGAACTACAATGAGCAGTTCTTC
14 TRBD1 - TRBJ1-2 TRBV3-1 CASSQVGRGYGYTF TGTGCCAGCAGCCAAGTGGGCAGGGGGTATGGCTACACCTTC
15 - once TRBJ2-7 TRBV5-1 CASSLQPLGDYEQYF TGCGCCAGCAGCTTACAACCGCTGGGTGACTACGAGCAGTACTTC
14 - - TRBJ1-1 TRBV2 CASSDQVSSTEAFF TGTGCCAGCAGTGACCAGGTTTCAAGCACTGAAGCTTTCTTT